The next 8 T cell receptor beta chains were all read from a single sample in a study of T-cell memory formation after mild COVID-19. TCRdb redid the calling of the 5' RACE reads with MiXCR, one entry per CDR3 protein. The sample holds roughly 280,000 distinct CDR3 sequences, 15% to 20% seen once. Material: PBMCs or a T cell subset sorted from them (not recorded which). Source of these receptors: a young man who had mild COVID-19 (a few samples of this study predate the infection). Cell type and time point are not known.

This chain uses TRBV6-2 or TRBV6-3 with TRBJ2-3; possible D gene TRBD1, 7 bases. Germline CDR1 is MNHEY and CDR2 is SVGEGT. Trimming shortened V by 7 bases and J by 2 bases, and 19 bases separated the two germline ends. The CDR3 is 16 amino acids. CDR3 sequence reads: CASKRARDSHTDTQYF. The CDR3 nucleotides are TGTGCCAGCAAGCGGGCCCGGGACAGCCACACAGATACGCAGTATTTT.

In regard to this clonotype: Germline and junction disagree at one end, which may indicate a read error. The CDR3 region is CASSYSIGGGPHHF. CDR3 sequence (DNA): TGTGCCAGCAGTTACTCGATTGGGGGGGGCCCCCATCATTTT. This chain joins TRBV6-2 or TRBV6-3 and TRBJ2-3; D is possibly TRBD2 (7 bases). Germline V gives CDR1 MNHEY, CDR2 SVGEGT. The CDR3 is 14 amino acids.

This clonotype appeared many times. This chain connects TRBV19 to TRBJ1-5; D unclear. In germline, CDR1 is LNHDA, CDR2 SQIVND (reference sequence). Trimming took off 4 bases at V and 6 bases at J, with 13 bases between the two ends. This CDR3 region has 14 residues. Here the CDR3 DNA reads TGTGCCAGTAGTACGCTCGGAGGCAGTCAGCCCCAGCATTTT. This translates into CASSTLGGSQPQHF.

In this sample, this clonotype turned up a few times. The rearrangement uses TRBV30 and TRBJ1-2, with D perhaps matching TRBD1 (5 bases). This CDR3 spans 15 amino acids. The V and J ends lost 0 bases and 2 bases respectively, with 13 bases between them. CDR1 is GTSNPN and CDR2 is SVGIG in the germline V gene (reference sequence). The CDR3 bases are TGTGCCTGGAGTGTAGATCCCGCAGGGAACTATGGCTACACCTTC. It codes for CAWSVDPAGNYGYTF.

V gene TRBV3-1 combines with J gene TRBJ1-1; perhaps TRBD1 as D (5 bases). The ends were cut back, 4 bases at V and 4 bases at J, with 10 bases in the middle. Germline CDR1 is LGHDT and CDR2 is YNNKEL (reference sequence). There are 13 residues in the CDR3. CDR3 sequence reads: CASSRDFLTEAFF. In DNA, the CDR3 is TGTGCCAGCAGCCGGGACTTCCTCACTGAAGCTTTCTTT.

This CDR3 is CASTRQPPSQHF. The CDR3 DNA reads TGTGCCAGCACGAGACAGCCACCTTCCCAGCATTTT. The chain couples TRBV2 to TRBJ1-5; possibly TRBD1 for D (5 bases). Germline V gene sequence: CDR1 SNHLY, CDR2 FYNNEI. The CDR3 is 12 residues long. V lost 7 bases and J 11 bases, leaving 15 bases between the germline ends.

This chain connects TRBV20-1 to TRBJ2-5; a possible D gene is TRBD1 (6 bases). The CDR3 consists of 12 residues. Trimming left V 5 bases short and J 5 bases short, with 12 bases between. Germline values: CDR1 DFQATT, CDR2 SNEGSKA (reference sequence). Here the CDR3 DNA reads TGCAGTGCTGGGGGACACGGGGAGACCCAGTACTTC. Encoded protein: CSAGGHGETQYF.

V gene TRBV9 combines with J gene TRBJ2-2; 7 bases match TRBD2. The germline V gene encodes CDR1 SGDLS and CDR2 YYNGEE. V gave up 3 bases and J gave up 5 bases; unmatched junction bases: 10. CDR3 size: 16 residues. Written as DNA, the CDR3 is TGTGCCAGCAGCGGCCTCGGCCCTAGCGGTACCGGGGAGCTGTTTTTT. It translates to CASSGLGPSGTGELFF. The variable domain in full, completed from reference TRBV9 and TRBJ2-2, reads DSGVTQTPKHLITATGQRVTLRCSPRSGDLSVYWYQQSLDQGLQFLIQYYNGEERAKGNILERFSAQQFPDLHSELNLSSLELGDSALYFCASSGLGPSGTGELFFGEGSRLTVL.